The 4 T cell receptor beta chains below come from one sample, sequenced in a study of blood T cell repertoires in COVID-19. Profiled with immunoSEQ multiplex PCR; TCRdb holds only in-frame clones, not every one. The data show some 320,000 clones, approximately 91% seen once. Source material: PBMCs or T cells enriched from blood (not recorded which). These receptors came from a man in his 60s who had recovered from COVID-19.

This chain joins TRBV6-5 and TRBJ1-4; 7 bases line up with TRBD1. V was pared by 0 bases and J by 4 bases, with 5 bases of the junction left unmatched. The CDR3 consists of 16 residues. Germline CDR1 and CDR2: MNHEY and SVGAGI. Here the CDR3 DNA reads TGTGCCAGCAGTTACTCGGGACAGCTCAATAATGAAAAACTGTTTTTT. Translated: CASSYSGQLNNEKLFF.

The V gene is TRBV24-1, the J gene TRBJ2-3, with D possibly TRBD2 on 6 matching bases. This CDR3 is built from 16 residues. V shed 2 bases and J shed 6 bases, with 17 bases lying between them. Germline lookup yields CDR1 KGHDR and CDR2 SFDVKD. CDR3 nucleotides: TGTGCCACCAGTGATTGGAGGGCTGGTGGGGGGGATACGCAGTATTTT. It translates to CATSDWRAGGGDTQYF.

This rearrangement joins TRBV7-2 to TRBJ2-7; the match to TRBD2 covers 14 bases. With V trimmed by 6 bases and J by 4 bases, 5 bases remained unmatched. The CDR3 is made up of 15 amino acids. The V gene's germline CDR1 is SGHTA and CDR2 FQGNSA. The CDR3 loop reads CASSLRTSGGYEQYF. The DNA for the CDR3 is TGTGCCAGCAGTCTCCGGACTAGCGGGGGGTACGAGCAGTACTTC.

The chain uses TRBV15 and TRBJ1-4; D is possibly TRBD1 (5 bases). Germline V gives CDR1 LNHNV, CDR2 YYDKDF (reference sequence). Trimming shortened V by 7 bases and J by 4 bases, and 13 bases separated the two germline ends. CDR3 length: 14 amino acids. CDR3 sequence reads: CATKYRSLNEKLFF. In DNA, the CDR3 is TGTGCCACCAAATACAGGTCCCTTAATGAAAAACTGTTTTTT.